These T cell receptor beta chains were read from a single sample in a study of cytomegalovirus exposure and HLA in healthy donors. The protocol was immunoSEQ multiplex PCR, while the TCRdb copy is restricted to in-frame clones and leaves out a portion. The sample contains fewer than 90,000 clones, under 85% of which appear only once. Sample: PBMCs. Receptor source: a male donor in good health and CMV-seronegative. The CDR3 runs from the conserved cysteine through the conserved F or W. The D gene is left open where the match is weak. Some rows mark clone size as missing; the rest say once, few, many or name a class of expanded clone.

abundance,v_gene,d_gene,j_gene,CDR3aa,CDR3nt
-,TRBV19,-,TRBJ1-6,CATSSSRSYNSPLHF,TGTGCCACCAGTTCCAGTCGCTCCTATAATTCACCCCTCCACTTT
-,TRBV5-1,-,TRBJ2-3,CASSSDTTDTQYF,TGCGCCAGCAGCTCTGACACCACAGATACGCAGTATTTT
once,TRBV7-9,-,TRBJ1-2,CATSDSHNYGYTF,TGTGCCACCTCGGACAGTCATAACTATGGCTACACCTTC
-,TRBV30,-,TRBJ1-1,CAWSVTGRGTEAFF,TGTGCCTGGAGTGTAACAGGGCGCGGCACTGAAGCTTTCTTT
once,TRBV28,-,TRBJ1-1,CASVTNLLNTEAFF,TGTGCCAGCGTCACGAACTTATTGAACACTGAAGCTTTCTTT
-,TRBV2,TRBD1,TRBJ2-7,CASSLGQGSYEQYF,TGTGCCAGCAGTTTGGGACAGGGGTCCTACGAGCAGTACTTC
-,TRBV10-3,-,TRBJ2-7,CAIAVSGGNVEQYF,TGTGCCATCGCGGTATCAGGGGGGAATGTCGAGCAGTACTTC
few,TRBV28,TRBD1,TRBJ1-2,CASSSYLYQTGRYGYTF,TGTGCCAGCAGTTCCTACTTATATCAGACAGGGCGCTATGGCTACACCTTC
-,TRBV28,-,TRBJ2-7,CASSLVGGYEQYF,TGTGCCAGCAGTTTGGTGGGAGGCTACGAGCAGTACTTC
-,TRBV29-1,TRBD1,TRBJ1-5,CSVAIGQGRQPQHF,TGCAGCGTTGCCATCGGACAGGGACGTCAGCCCCAGCATTTT
-,TRBV21-1,-,TRBJ2-3,CASSLLAGGTDTQYF,TGTGCCAGCAGCCTCCTGGCGGGGGGCACAGATACGCAGTATTTT
-,TRBV9,-,TRBJ2-5,CASSVRSRIGETQYF,TGTGCCAGCAGCGTAAGGTCTAGGATTGGAGAGACCCAGTACTTC
-,TRBV27,-,TRBJ2-3,CASSLPPDTQYF,TGTGCCAGCAGTCTCCCCCCAGATACGCAGTATTTT
-,TRBV7-2,-,TRBJ2-1,CASTKGPSGEQFF,TGTGCCAGCACAAAAGGTCCGTCAGGTGAGCAGTTCTTC
-,TRBV19,-,TRBJ1-3,CASSMFGGLSGNTIYF,TGTGCCAGTAGTATGTTCGGGGGACTCTCTGGAAACACCATATATTTT
-,TRBV6-6,-,TRBJ1-3,CASSNRLTSGNTIYF,TGTGCCAGCAGTAACAGGCTAACCTCTGGAAACACCATATATTTT
-,TRBV18,TRBD1,TRBJ1-2,CASSPGTDYGYTF,TGTGCCAGCTCACCAGGGACAGACTATGGCTACACCTTC
-,TRBV5-1,-,TRBJ1-2,CASSLAGQYTF,TGCGCCAGCAGCTTAGCGGGGCAGTACACCTTC
once,TRBV28,-,TRBJ2-2,CASSFSRSWTGELFF,TGTGCCAGCAGTTTTTCCCGGTCCTGGACCGGGGAGCTGTTTTTT
-,TRBV5-1,TRBD2,TRBJ2-1,CASSTSGSSYNEQFF,TGCGCCAGCAGCACGAGCGGGAGCTCCTACAATGAGCAGTTCTTC
-,TRBV10-2,-,TRBJ1-1,CASSEPRVTEAFF,TGCGCCAGCAGTGAGCCCCGCGTCACTGAAGCTTTCTTT
-,TRBV7-2,TRBD1,TRBJ2-3,CASSPRQGRRTDTQYF,TGTGCCAGCAGCCCGCGACAGGGGAGAAGGACAGATACGCAGTATTTT
-,TRBV11-2,TRBD1,TRBJ2-1,CASSKGQGAAYNEQFF,TGTGCCAGCAGCAAGGGACAGGGGGCCGCCTACAATGAGCAGTTCTTC
few,TRBV4-3,-,TRBJ1-3,CASSQDPTGGNTIYF,TGCGCCAGCAGCCAAGATCCAACAGGTGGAAACACCATATATTTT
-,TRBV10-2,-,TRBJ2-2,CASRLQGNTGELFF,TGCGCCAGCAGACTCCAGGGGAACACCGGGGAGCTGTTTTTT
-,TRBV11-2,TRBD1,TRBJ1-2,CASSPGTVGVDYGYTF,TGTGCCAGCAGCCCGGGGACAGTTGGGGTAGACTATGGCTACACCTTC
-,TRBV28,TRBD1,TRBJ1-4,CASRVTGGGLNEKLFF,TGTGCCAGCAGGGTCACAGGGGGCGGCCTTAATGAAAAACTGTTTTTT
-,TRBV5-1,TRBD1,TRBJ1-5,CASSPGTVLNQPQHF,TGCGCCAGCAGCCCCGGGACAGTGCTGAATCAGCCCCAGCATTTT
-,TRBV29-1,-,TRBJ2-3,CSVEEGGRRLTDTQYF,TGCAGCGTTGAGGAGGGGGGGAGACGGCTCACAGATACGCAGTATTTT
-,TRBV28,TRBD1,TRBJ1-1,CAGGPTGVGTEAFF,TGTGCAGGAGGCCCCACAGGGGTAGGGACTGAAGCTTTCTTT
-,TRBV29-1,-,TRBJ1-2,CSVVFQGPDGYTF,TGCAGCGTTGTCTTCCAGGGCCCGGATGGCTACACCTTC
-,TRBV5-5,TRBD1,TRBJ2-1,CASSLGQGDINEQFF,TGTGCCAGCAGCTTAGGACAGGGCGACATCAATGAGCAGTTCTTC
-,TRBV27,-,TRBJ2-1,CASSLRESPYNEQFF,TGTGCCAGCAGTTTAAGGGAGAGTCCCTACAATGAGCAGTTCTTC